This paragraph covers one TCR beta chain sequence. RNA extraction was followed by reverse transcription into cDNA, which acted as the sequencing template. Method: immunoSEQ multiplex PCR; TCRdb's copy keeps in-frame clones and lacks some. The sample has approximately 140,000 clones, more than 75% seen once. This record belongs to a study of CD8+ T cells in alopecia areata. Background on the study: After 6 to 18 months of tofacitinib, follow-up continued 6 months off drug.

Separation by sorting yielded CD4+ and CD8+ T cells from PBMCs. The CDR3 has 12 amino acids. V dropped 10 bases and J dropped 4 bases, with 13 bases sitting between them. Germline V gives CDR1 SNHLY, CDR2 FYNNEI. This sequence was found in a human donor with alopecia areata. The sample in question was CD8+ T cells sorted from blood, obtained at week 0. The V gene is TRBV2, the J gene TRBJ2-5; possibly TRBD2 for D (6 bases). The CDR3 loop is CAIPGDRETQYF. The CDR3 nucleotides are TGTGCCATCCCGGGAGACAGAGAGACCCAGTACTTC.